This TCR beta chain was recorded in a study of blood T cell repertoires in COVID-19. Turning to the study itself: The United States, Italy and Spain supplied acute and convalescent COVID-19 samples. T cells, B-cell-depleted T cells, or PBMCs provided the cDNA or gDNA that served as material.

Original methodology: By means of reference gene primer amplification, nucleated cell counts were estimated. Clones were sequenced by immunoSEQ multiplex PCR, and TCRdb holds only the in-frame ones, with some missing. That table furnishes V, J and clone size, whereas the DNA furnished D and trimming. The sample lists roughly 60,000 clones, approximately 88% seen once, with about 3.2% in the top ten. Trimming cost V 2 bases and J 4 bases, with 16 bases left between them. The germline CDR1 and CDR2 sequences are SGDLS and YYNGEE. The CDR3 loop spans 16 amino acids. This clonotype was obtained from a man aged 50 to 60 with active COVID-19. The sample comprised peripheral blood. The V gene is TRBV9, the J gene TRBJ2-1, with D possibly matching TRBD1 (7 bases). DNA for the CDR3: TGTGCCAGCAGCGTCACAGGGGTGGGGGGTTACAATGAGCAGTTCTTC. This codes for CASSVTGVGGYNEQFF.